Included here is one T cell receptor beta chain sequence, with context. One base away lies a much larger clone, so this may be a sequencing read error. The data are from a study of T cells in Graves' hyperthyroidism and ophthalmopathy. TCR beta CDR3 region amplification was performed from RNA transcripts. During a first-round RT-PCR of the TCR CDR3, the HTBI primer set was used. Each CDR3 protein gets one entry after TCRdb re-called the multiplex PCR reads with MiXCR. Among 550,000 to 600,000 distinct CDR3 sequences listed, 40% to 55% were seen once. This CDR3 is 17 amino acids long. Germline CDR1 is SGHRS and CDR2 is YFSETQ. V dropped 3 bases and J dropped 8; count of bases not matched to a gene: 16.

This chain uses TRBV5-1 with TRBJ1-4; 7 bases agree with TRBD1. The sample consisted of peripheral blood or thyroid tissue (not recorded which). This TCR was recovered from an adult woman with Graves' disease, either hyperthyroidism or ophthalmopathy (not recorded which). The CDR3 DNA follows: TGCGCCAGCAGCTCGCCCACCTACGACAGGGTGGGAGAAAAACTGTTTTTT. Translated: CASSSPTYDRVGEKLFF.